The 12 T cell receptor beta chains in this list originate from one sample, sequenced in a study of T cells after yellow fever vaccination. MiXCR, applied by TCRdb to the 5' RACE reads, yields one record per CDR3 protein. The repertoire holds roughly 180,000 distinct CDR3 sequences, 5.5% to 8% seen once, with under 3% in the top ten. The source was CD4+ T cells sorted from PBMCs, collected on the day of the first yellow fever vaccination. Receptors were obtained from a man aged 18 to 29 who received the YFV17D yellow fever vaccine.

The chain combines TRBV11-2 with TRBJ2-4; D may be TRBD1 (6 bases). The V and J ends lost 4 bases and 3 bases respectively, with 13 bases between them. CDR1 SGHAT and CDR2 FQNNGV come from the germline V gene. The CDR3 loop spans 15 amino acids. CDR3 sequence (DNA): TGTGCCAGCAGCTCCTCAGGGGTTGTCAAAAACATTCAGTACTTC. Its protein product is CASSSSGVVKNIQYF.

In this sample, this clonotype turned up many times. The J gene is TRBJ2-3, the V gene TRBV5-6; D possibly corresponds to TRBD2 (6 bases). The CDR3 consists of 15 residues. CDR1 is SGHDT, CDR2 YYEEEE, per germline. V was shortened by 6 bases and J by 1 base, with 15 bases between the two germline ends. The CDR3 spells CASKVRGPGTDTQYF. CDR3 DNA: TGTGCCAGCAAGGTGCGGGGACCCGGCACAGATACGCAGTATTTT. Drawing the rest from reference TRBV5-6 and TRBJ2-3, the complete variable domain is DAGVTQSPTHLIKTRGQQVTLRCSPKSGHDTVSWYQQALGQGPQFIFQYYEEEERQRGNFPDRFSGHQFPNYSSELNVNALLLGDSALYLCASKVRGPGTDTQYFGPGTRLTVL.

V is TRBV24-1 and J is TRBJ2-3; 8 nucleotides match TRBD1. The CDR3 is made up of 16 amino acids. Germline CDR1 reads KGHDR; CDR2 reads SFDVKD. Trimming took 4 bases from V and 3 from J; bases not matched to a gene: 8. The CDR3 loop reads CATSDPGQEGTDTQYF. CDR3 in DNA: TGTGCCACCAGTGACCCGGGACAGGAGGGGACAGATACGCAGTATTTT.

The CDR3 DNA follows: TGCGCCAGCAGCTCCTTCGAGGTGAGCGGGGGGAACAATGAGCAGTTCTTC. This sequence encodes CASSSFEVSGGNNEQFF. This chain joins TRBV5-1 and TRBJ2-1; 9 nucleotides line up with TRBD2. The CDR3 extends over 17 amino acids. Germline-derived CDR1 and CDR2 are SGHRS and YFSETQ. V shed 3 bases and J 5 bases; nucleotides not matched to a gene: 12.

The sample holds many counts of this clonotype. The rearrangement joins TRBV3-1 to TRBJ1-5; D gene unclear. V was shortened by 4 bases and J by 7 bases, with 14 bases between the two germline ends. The CDR3 runs to 14 residues. Germline CDR1 LGHDT, CDR2 YNNKEL (reference sequence). The CDR3 DNA is TGTGCCAGCAGCCCGTTAACCGTAGAGCAGCCCCAGCATTTT. Translation: CASSPLTVEQPQHF.

The rearrangement links TRBV18 to TRBJ2-7; D not certain. The CDR3 has 13 amino acids. Germline V gene lookup returns CDR1 KGHSH and CDR2 LQKENI. V was clipped by 2 bases and J by 0 bases, with 5 bases between them. CDR3 DNA sequence: TGTGCCAGCTCACCAGCTCCCTCCTACGAGCAGTACGTC. This translates into CASSPAPSYEQYV.

This clonotype was recorded at least ten times. This rearrangement joins TRBV5-1 to TRBJ2-1, with D hard to call. CDR3 length equals 16 residues. Germline V gene sequence: CDR1 SGHRS, CDR2 YFSETQ. Trimming removed 0 bases at V and 7 bases at J, with 17 bases between. The CDR3 DNA reads as TGCGCCAGCAGCTTGGGGGTTTCTTTGACGGCGAATGAGCAGTTCTTC. Encoded protein: CASSLGVSLTANEQFF.

In this sample, this clonotype turned up many times. The chain uses TRBV7-2 and TRBJ2-3; 16 positions agree with TRBD2. The ends lost 3 bases at V and 4 bases at J; junction bases unmatched: 4. Germline V gene lookup returns CDR1 SGHTA and CDR2 FQGNSA. The CDR3 extends over 17 amino acids. The CDR3 region is CASSFGTSGGGADTQYF. CDR3 nucleotides: TGTGCCAGCAGCTTTGGGACTAGCGGGGGGGGGGCAGATACGCAGTATTTT.

This clonotype was seen many times. The chain combines TRBV7-3 with TRBJ2-2, with TRBD1 identical over 9 bases. Germline CDR1 is SGHTA and CDR2 is FQGTGA. V shed 2 bases, J shed 0 bases, and the junction held 7 bases outside the gene matches. The CDR3 loop spans 18 amino acids. CDR3 sequence reads: CASSLSSGTGTNTGELFF. The CDR3, as DNA: TGTGCCAGCAGCTTATCCTCCGGGACAGGGACGAACACCGGGGAGCTGTTTTTT.

Concerning this clonotype itself: This may stem from a read error, because a much larger clone lies one nucleotide away. The CDR3 coding sequence is TGTGCCAGCAGCTCCGACACAGATACGCAGTATTTT. The encoded protein is CASSSDTDTQYF. The J gene is TRBJ2-3, the V gene TRBV5-5, with unresolved D. V dropped 3 bases and J dropped 2 bases, with 4 bases sitting between them. The CDR3 covers 12 residues. Germline V gene sequence: CDR1 SGHKS, CDR2 YYEKEE (reference sequence).

The CDR3 sequence is CASSPGWEVAQYF. Here the CDR3 DNA reads TGCGCCAGCAGCCCGGGCTGGGAAGTCGCCCAGTACTTC. This chain joins TRBV5-1 and TRBJ2-5; D is undetermined. This CDR3 is built from 13 residues. CDR1 is SGHRS and CDR2 is YFSETQ in the germline V gene. V lost 4 bases, J lost 9 bases, and 16 bases lay in between.

At least ten counts were recorded for this clonotype. V usage is TRBV20-1 and J usage is TRBJ2-7; 7 positions match TRBD1. The CDR3 loop spans 14 amino acids. The V gene end was trimmed by 4 bases and the J gene end by 0 bases; junction bases not matched to a gene: 6. The germline CDR1 and CDR2 sequences are DFQATT and SNEGSKA (reference sequence). The CDR3 loop reads CSATPGTASYEQYV. The CDR3 coding sequence is TGCAGTGCTACGCCCGGGACAGCCTCCTACGAGCAGTACGTC.